The 9 T cell receptor beta chains given below trace back to one sample, sequenced in a study of cytotoxic CD8 clonotypes in ibrutinib-treated CLL. Produced via immunoSEQ multiplex PCR; TCRdb's table is partial and in-frame only. The profile shows roughly 220,000 clones, roughly 65% of them singletons. The sequenced sample was PBMCs, obtained after 12 months of ibrutinib treatment. The receptors were gathered from a human donor with chronic lymphocytic leukemia.

The V gene is TRBV7-6, the J gene TRBJ1-3; 7 bases are a match to TRBD1. CDR3 length: 16 residues. CDR1 and CDR2 from the germline V gene are SGHVS and FNYEAQ. V lost 0 bases to trimming and J lost 0 bases; unmatched junction nucleotides: 2. CDR3 nucleotide sequence: TGTGCCAGCAGCTTAGCGGGACAGACCTCTGGAAACACCATATATTTT. Protein: CASSLAGQTSGNTIYF.

This chain links TRBV7-6 with TRBJ2-1; tentative D call: TRBD1 (5 bases). The V end was cut by 0 bases, the J end by 6 bases, with 12 bases between. From germline, CDR1 is SGHVS and CDR2 FNYEAQ. The CDR3 is 15 amino acids. CDR3 DNA: TGTGCCAGCAGCTTAGCGACAGTACAAGGCAATGAGCAGTTCTTC. It encodes CASSLATVQGNEQFF.

The chain combines TRBV7-8 with TRBJ2-7, with 9 bases lining up with TRBD1. The germline CDR1 and CDR2 sequences are SGHVS and FQNEAQ. V gave up 6 bases and J gave up 3 bases; unmatched junction bases: 6. CDR3 size: 14 residues. CDR3 DNA: TGTGCCAGCAGTCCCTCGACAGGGGGCTACGAGCAGTACTTC. This sequence encodes CASSPSTGGYEQYF.

The J gene is TRBJ1-5, the V gene TRBV10-3; D might be TRBD1 (5 bases). The germline V gene has CDR1 ENHRY and CDR2 SYGVKD. Trimming took off 4 bases at V and 7 bases at J, with 14 bases between the two ends. The length of the CDR3 is 14 residues. The CDR3, as DNA: TGTGCCATCAGTGGTGAGGGCGGGGCCCAGCCCCAGCATTTT. The encoded protein is CAISGEGGAQPQHF.

This clone was seen a few times. The rearrangement joins TRBV9 to TRBJ2-3; 10 bases are a match to TRBD2. After removal of 2 bases from V and 6 bases from J, the junction contained 15 bases not matched to a gene. This CDR3 region has 18 residues. Germline V gene data show CDR1 as SGDLS and CDR2 as YYNGEE. The DNA of the CDR3 is TGTGCCAGCAGCGTGAGTTCTTCTAGCGGGGGTTTCTGGGATACGCAGTATTTT. This encodes CASSVSSSSGGFWDTQYF.

The chain combines TRBV4-1 with TRBJ2-2; maybe TRBD2 (6 bases). CDR1 and CDR2 (germline): MGHRA, YSYEKL. CDR3 size: 14 residues. V was pared by 4 bases and J by 6 bases, with 12 bases between. CDR3 amino acids: CASSRRAVAGELFF. The CDR3, as DNA: TGCGCCAGCAGCCGGAGGGCCGTTGCCGGGGAGCTGTTTTTT.

V and J are TRBV7-9 and TRBJ2-7, with D unresolved. The V end lost 0 bases, the J end lost 1 base, and 7 bases lay between the germline ends. The CDR3 contains 14 residues. Germline assignment: CDR1 SEHNR and CDR2 FQNEAQ (reference sequence). In nucleotides, the CDR3 is TGTGCCAGCAGCTTAGCCCCGAAGTCCTACGAGCAGTACTTC. This gives the protein CASSLAPKSYEQYF.

The rearrangement uses TRBV6-6 and TRBJ1-2, with a tentative D call TRBD1 (6 bases). Trimming left V 5 bases short and J 6 bases short, with 13 bases between. Germline loops: CDR1 MNHNY, CDR2 SVGAGI (reference sequence). The CDR3 is made up of 13 amino acids. The CDR3 coding sequence is TGTGCCAGCAGTCGCCGGCGGACAGATGGCTACACCTTC. It specifies CASSRRRTDGYTF.

The chain couples TRBV7-9 to TRBJ1-2; unclear D gene. From germline, CDR1 is SEHNR and CDR2 FQNEAQ (reference sequence). Trimming took off 4 bases at V and 1 base at J, with 10 bases between the two ends. The CDR3 is made up of 14 amino acids. The CDR3 DNA follows: TGTGCCAGCAGCTCGATTGACTATAACTATGGCTACACCTTC. Translation: CASSSIDYNYGYTF.